This record concerns one T cell receptor (beta chain) sequence. Its specificity is unknown. The data are from a study of blood T cells in healthy people across ages. Study conclusions and caveats: A strong correlation between TCR beta diversity and naive T cell percentage was seen. The long-lived group displayed more naive CD4+ cells, plus higher diversity, than the aged donors did.

Trimming stripped 1 base from V and 9 bases from J, with 13 bases between. The CDR3 consists of 14 residues. Germline loops: CDR1 SEHNR, CDR2 FQNEAQ (reference sequence). Primed by a sample-barcoded 5' primer and a J-beta primer mix, a second PCR proceeded for about 7 to 12 cycles. TCRdb itself ran the 5' RACE reads through MiXCR, one entry per CDR3 protein. Among roughly 1.5 million distinct CDR3 sequences, 42% were seen once, and the ten largest hold 4%. Total RNA extracted from each sample amounted to at least 5 micrograms. This clonotype originated in a woman between 18 and 29 years old in good health. J is TRBJ1-5 and V is TRBV7-9; D might be TRBD1 (6 bases). Material: blood. CDR3 DNA: TGTGCCAGCAGCTTAGACAGGGAAGGTACGCCCCAGCATTTT. Translating it yields CASSLDREGTPQHF.